This T cell receptor (beta chain) came from a study of blood T cell dynamics during melanoma immunotherapy. Profiled with immunoSEQ multiplex PCR; TCRdb holds only in-frame clones, not every one. In the table there are roughly 12,000 clones, roughly 84% of which are singletons. This sample's time point: week 3, after first cycle of checkpoint inhibitor. The specimen was blood, collected from a patient treated with checkpoint blockade. The TCR sequence derives from a human donor with melanoma.

Written as DNA, the CDR3 is TGCGCCAGCAGCTTCCAGCCTAGCACAGATACGCAGTATTTT. It codes for CASSFQPSTDTQYF. The chain has TRBV5-1 and TRBJ2-3; unclear D gene. Germline loops: CDR1 SGHRS, CDR2 YFSETQ. V dropped 2 bases and J dropped 0 bases, with 7 bases sitting between them. The CDR3 consists of 14 residues.